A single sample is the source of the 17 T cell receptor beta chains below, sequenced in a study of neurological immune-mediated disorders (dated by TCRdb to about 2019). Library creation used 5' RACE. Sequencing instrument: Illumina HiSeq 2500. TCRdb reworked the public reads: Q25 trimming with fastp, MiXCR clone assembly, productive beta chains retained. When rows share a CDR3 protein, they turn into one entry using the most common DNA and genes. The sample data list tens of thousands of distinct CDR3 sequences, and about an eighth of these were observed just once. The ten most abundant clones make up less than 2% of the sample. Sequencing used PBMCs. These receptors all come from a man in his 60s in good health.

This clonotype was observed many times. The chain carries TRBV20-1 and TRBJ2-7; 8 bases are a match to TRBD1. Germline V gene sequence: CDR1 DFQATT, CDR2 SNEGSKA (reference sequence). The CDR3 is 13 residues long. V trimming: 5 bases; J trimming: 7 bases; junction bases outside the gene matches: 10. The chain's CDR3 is CSADRGWAREQYF. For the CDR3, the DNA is TGCAGTGCTGACAGGGGTTGGGCTCGGGAGCAGTACTTC.

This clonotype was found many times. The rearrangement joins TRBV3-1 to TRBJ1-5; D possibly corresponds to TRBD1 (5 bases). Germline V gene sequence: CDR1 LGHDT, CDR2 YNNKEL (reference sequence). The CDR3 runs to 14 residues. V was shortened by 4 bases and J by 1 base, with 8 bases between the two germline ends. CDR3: CASSLWGSNQPQHF. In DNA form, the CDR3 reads TGTGCCAGCAGCCTTTGGGGGAGCAATCAGCCCCAGCATTTT.

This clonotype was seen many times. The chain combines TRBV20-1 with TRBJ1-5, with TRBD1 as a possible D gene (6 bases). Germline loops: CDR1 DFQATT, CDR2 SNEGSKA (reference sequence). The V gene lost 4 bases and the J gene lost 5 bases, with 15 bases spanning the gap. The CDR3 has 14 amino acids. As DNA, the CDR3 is TGCAGTGCTATCTCGGCAGGGGACTATCAGCCCCAGCATTTT. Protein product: CSAISAGDYQPQHF.

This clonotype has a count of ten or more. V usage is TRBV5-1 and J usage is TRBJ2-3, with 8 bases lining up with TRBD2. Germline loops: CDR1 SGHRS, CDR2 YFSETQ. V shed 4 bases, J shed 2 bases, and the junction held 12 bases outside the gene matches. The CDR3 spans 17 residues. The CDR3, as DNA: TGCGCCAGCAGCCCCGCCCATGGAGCGGGGGTCACAGATACGCAGTATTTT. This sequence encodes CASSPAHGAGVTDTQYF.

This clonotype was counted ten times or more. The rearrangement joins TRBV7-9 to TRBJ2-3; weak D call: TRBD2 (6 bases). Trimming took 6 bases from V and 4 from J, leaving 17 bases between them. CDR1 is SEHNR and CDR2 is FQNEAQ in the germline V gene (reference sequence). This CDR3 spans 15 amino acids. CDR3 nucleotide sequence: TGTGCCAGCAGTTCTGGCCCCGGGGGTGCAGATACGCAGTATTTT. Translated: CASSSGPGGADTQYF.

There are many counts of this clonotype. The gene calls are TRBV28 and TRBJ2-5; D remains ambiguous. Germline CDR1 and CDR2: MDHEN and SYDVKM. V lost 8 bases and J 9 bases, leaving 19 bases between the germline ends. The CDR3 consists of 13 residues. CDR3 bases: TGTGCCAGCCAAGGCAGTGGTCAAGGGTCCCAGTACTTC. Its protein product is CASQGSGQGSQYF.

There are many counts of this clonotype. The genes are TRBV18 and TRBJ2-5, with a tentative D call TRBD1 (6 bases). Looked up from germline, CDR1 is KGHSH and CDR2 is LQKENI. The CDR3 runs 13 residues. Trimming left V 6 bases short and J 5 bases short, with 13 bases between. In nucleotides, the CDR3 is TGTGCCAGCTCGCCAACGAGGGGGGAGACCCAGTACTTC. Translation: CASSPTRGETQYF. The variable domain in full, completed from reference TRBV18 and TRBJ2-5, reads NAGVMQNPRHLVRRRGQEARLRCSPMKGHSHVYWYRQLPEEGLKFMVYLQKENIIDESGMPKERFSAEFPKEGPSILRIQQVVRGDSAAYFCASSPTRGETQYFGPGTRLLVL.

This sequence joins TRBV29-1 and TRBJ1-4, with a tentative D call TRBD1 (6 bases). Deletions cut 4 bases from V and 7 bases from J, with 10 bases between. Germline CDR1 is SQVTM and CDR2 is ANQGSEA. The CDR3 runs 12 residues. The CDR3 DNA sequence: TGCAGCGTTGGCGGGGGCGGTGAAAAACTGTTTTTT. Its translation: CSVGGGGEKLFF.

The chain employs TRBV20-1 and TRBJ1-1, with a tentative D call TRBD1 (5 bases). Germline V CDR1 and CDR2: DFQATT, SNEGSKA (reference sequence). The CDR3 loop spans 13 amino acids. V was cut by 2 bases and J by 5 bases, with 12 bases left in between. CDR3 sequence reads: CSARPSGGTEAFF. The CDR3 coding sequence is TGCAGTGCTAGACCTTCGGGGGGAACTGAAGCTTTCTTT.

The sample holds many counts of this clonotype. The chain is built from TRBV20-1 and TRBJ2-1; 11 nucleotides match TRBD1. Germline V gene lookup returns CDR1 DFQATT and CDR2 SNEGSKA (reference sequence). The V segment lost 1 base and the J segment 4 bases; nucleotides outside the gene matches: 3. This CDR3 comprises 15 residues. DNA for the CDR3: TGCAGTGCTAGAGTAGGACAGGGGGCGTACAATGAGCAGTTCTTC. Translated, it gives CSARVGQGAYNEQFF.

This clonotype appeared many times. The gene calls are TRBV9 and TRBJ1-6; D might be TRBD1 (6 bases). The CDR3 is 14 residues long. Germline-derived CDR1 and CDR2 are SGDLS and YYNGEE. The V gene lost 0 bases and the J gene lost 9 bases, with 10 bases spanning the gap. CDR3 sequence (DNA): TGTGCCAGCAGCGTAGAACAGGGATTTTCACCCCTCCACTTT. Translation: CASSVEQGFSPLHF.

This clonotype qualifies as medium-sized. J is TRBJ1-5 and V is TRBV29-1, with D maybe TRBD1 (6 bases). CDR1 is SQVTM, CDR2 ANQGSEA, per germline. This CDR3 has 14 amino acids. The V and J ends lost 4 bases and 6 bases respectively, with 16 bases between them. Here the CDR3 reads CSVGEGGRGQPQHF. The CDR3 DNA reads TGCAGCGTTGGGGAAGGGGGAAGGGGTCAGCCCCAGCATTTT.

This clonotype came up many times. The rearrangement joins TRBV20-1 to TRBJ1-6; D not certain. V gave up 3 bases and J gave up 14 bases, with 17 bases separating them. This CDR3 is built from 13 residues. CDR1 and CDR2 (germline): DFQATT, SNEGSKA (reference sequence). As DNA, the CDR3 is TGCAGTGCTAGCTTAGGGTCTGCTTCGGCCCTCCACTTT. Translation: CSASLGSASALHF.

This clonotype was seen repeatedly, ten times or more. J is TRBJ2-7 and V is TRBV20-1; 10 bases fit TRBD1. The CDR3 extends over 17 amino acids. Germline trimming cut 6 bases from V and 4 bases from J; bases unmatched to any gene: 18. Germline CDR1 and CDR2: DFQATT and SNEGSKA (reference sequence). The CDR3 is CSAGGTGAFIGSYEQYF. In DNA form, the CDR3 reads TGCAGTGCCGGGGGGACAGGGGCATTCATAGGGTCGTACGAGCAGTACTTC.

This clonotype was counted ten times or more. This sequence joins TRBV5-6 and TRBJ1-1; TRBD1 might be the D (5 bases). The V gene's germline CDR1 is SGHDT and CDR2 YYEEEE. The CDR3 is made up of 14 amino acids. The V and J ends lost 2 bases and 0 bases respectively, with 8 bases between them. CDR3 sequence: CASSFWGLNTEAFF. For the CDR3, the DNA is TGTGCCAGCAGCTTCTGGGGACTGAACACTGAAGCTTTCTTT.

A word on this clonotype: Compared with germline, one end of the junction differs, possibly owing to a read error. The chain's CDR3 is CASNPTGLGETKYF. The DNA of the CDR3 is TGCGCCAGCAATCCAACGGGGTTAGGGGAGACCAAGTACTTC. The chain links TRBV5-1 to TRBJ2-5; either TRBD1 or TRBD2 may supply D (5 bases each). There are 14 residues in the CDR3. Germline lookup yields CDR1 SGHRS and CDR2 YFSETQ.

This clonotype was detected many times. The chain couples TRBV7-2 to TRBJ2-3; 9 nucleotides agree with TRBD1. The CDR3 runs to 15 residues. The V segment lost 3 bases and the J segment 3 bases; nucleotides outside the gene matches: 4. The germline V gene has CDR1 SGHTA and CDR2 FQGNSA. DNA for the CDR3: TGTGCCAGCAGCTTTACGGGACAGGGAACAGATACGCAGTATTTT. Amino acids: CASSFTGQGTDTQYF.